This T cell receptor beta chain came from a study of shared clonotypes between healthy human individuals. This CDR3 contains 14 residues. In germline, CDR1 is MNHEY, CDR2 SMNVEV (reference sequence). Trimming removed 3 bases from V and 7 bases from J, with 15 bases in between. Clones were sequenced by immunoSEQ multiplex PCR, and TCRdb holds only the in-frame ones, with some missing. The sample lists roughly 450,000 clones; roughly 78% were seen once. The chain joins TRBV27 to TRBJ2-5; no definite D call. Sequenced input: PBMCs. The clonotype originates from a woman aged 40-49 years in good health. Some clones in this sample may be carry-over from other donors' samples. The CDR3 region is CASSLSAVQPTQYF. The CDR3 DNA sequence: TGTGCCAGCAGTTTGTCCGCAGTCCAGCCGACCCAGTACTTC.